The 20 T cell receptor beta chains listed next were all sequenced from one sample in a study of blood T cells in healthy people across ages. A sample-barcoded 5' primer and a J-beta primer mix were used in a second PCR of roughly 6 to 11 cycles. TCRdb re-derived calls from the 5' RACE reads in MiXCR, one entry per CDR3 protein. The table includes about 930,000 distinct CDR3 sequences, under 35% detected once. Another study also made use of these data, one on T cells of mothers and their children.

The sequencing input was blood. These receptors originate from a woman aged 40 to 49 in good health.

This clonotype was observed a few times. The chain links TRBV18 to TRBJ2-6; possibly TRBD2 for D (7 bases). This CDR3 is 18 amino acids long. Deletions cut 2 bases from V and 0 bases from J, with 14 bases between. Per germline, CDR1 KGHSH and CDR2 LQKENI. CDR3 sequence: CASSPNVGGGSGANVLTF. The DNA of the CDR3 is TGTGCCAGCTCACCAAACGTGGGAGGGGGCTCTGGGGCCAACGTCCTGACTTTC.

As regards this clonotype: Its ends do not fully match the called genes, so a read error is possible. The V gene is TRBV30, the J gene TRBJ1-4; 8 bases align to TRBD1. This CDR3 contains 14 residues. Germline V gene lookup returns CDR1 GTSNPN and CDR2 SVGIG (reference sequence). The DNA of the CDR3 is TGTGCCTGGAGCTCCGGGACAGGTTGTGAAAAACGGTTTTTT. The encoded protein is CAWSSGTGCEKRFF.

This clonotype has ten or more counts. The V and J genes are TRBV20-1 and TRBJ2-7, with D hard to call. This CDR3 contains 12 residues. V gave up 1 base and J gave up 3 bases, with 7 bases separating them. From germline, CDR1 is DFQATT and CDR2 SNEGSKA (reference sequence). CDR3 nucleotide sequence: TGCAGTGCTAGAGGGTATAGCTACGAGCAGTACTTC. Translation gives CSARGYSYEQYF.

The table lists this clonotype with a few counts. The rearrangement links TRBV6-6 to TRBJ2-5; 8 nucleotides align to TRBD1. Germline CDR1 reads MNHNY; CDR2 reads SVGAGI (reference sequence). The CDR3 contains 16 residues. Germline trimming cut 2 bases from V and 5 bases from J; bases unmatched to any gene: 10. The CDR3 protein is CASSYGRGLPLETQYF. The CDR3, as DNA: TGTGCCAGCAGTTACGGCAGGGGGCTCCCGCTGGAGACCCAGTACTTC.

V is TRBV24-1 and J is TRBJ2-1; 9 bases map to TRBD1. Germline lookup yields CDR1 KGHDR and CDR2 SFDVKD. The CDR3 length is 17 residues. V shed 3 bases, J shed 4 bases, and the junction held 9 bases outside the gene matches. The CDR3 reads CATSDPSGQGRYNEQFF. CDR3 sequence (DNA): TGTGCCACCAGTGATCCTAGTGGACAGGGGAGATACAATGAGCAGTTCTTC.

This chain links TRBV20-1 with TRBJ2-7; 7 bases line up with TRBD2. The CDR3 totals 13 residues. Unmatched junction bases numbered 6, after V lost 3 bases and J lost 4 bases. Germline CDR1 and CDR2: DFQATT and SNEGSKA (reference sequence). The DNA of the CDR3 is TGCAGTGCTAGTCTAGCGGTTAGTTACGAGCAGTACTTC. Its translation is CSASLAVSYEQYF.

The chain combines TRBV20-1 with TRBJ2-3; 10 nucleotides agree with TRBD2. The CDR3 consists of 16 residues. Germline loops: CDR1 DFQATT, CDR2 SNEGSKA (reference sequence). With 6 bases clipped from V and 2 bases from J, the junction kept 11 bases outside the gene matches. The chain's CDR3 is CSARTPTSGFTDTQYF. The CDR3 DNA is TGCAGTGCCAGAACACCGACTAGCGGGTTCACAGATACGCAGTATTTT.

The chain recombines TRBV3-1 with TRBJ1-2; no definite D call. The CDR3 consists of 13 residues. The V end was cut by 0 bases, the J end by 7 bases, with 9 bases between. Germline-derived CDR1 and CDR2 are LGHDT and YNNKEL (reference sequence). The chain's CDR3 is CASSQDKAGGYTF. CDR3 bases: TGTGCCAGCAGCCAAGATAAAGCAGGTGGCTACACCTTC.

This clonotype was recorded a few times. The rearrangement links TRBV7-2 to TRBJ2-1; 9 bases are a match to TRBD2. The CDR3 has 14 amino acids. The V segment lost 3 bases and the J segment 6 bases; nucleotides outside the gene matches: 3. Germline V gene data show CDR1 as SGHTA and CDR2 as FQGNSA. This CDR3 is CASSLGTSPNEQFF. CDR3 bases: TGTGCCAGCAGCTTGGGGACTAGCCCCAATGAGCAGTTCTTC.

This CDR3 reads CASSLWASGGAQQFF. CDR3 coding DNA: TGTGCCAGCAGCTTATGGGCTAGCGGGGGGGCCCAGCAGTTCTTC. The chain has TRBV7-3 and TRBJ2-1; TRBD2 aligns across 12 bases. J lost 11 bases, V lost 2 bases, and 7 bases had no gene match. The CDR3 spans 15 residues. Germline assignment: CDR1 SGHTA and CDR2 FQGTGA. Complete variable domain (other parts from reference TRBV7-3 and TRBJ2-1): GAGVSQTPSNKVTEKGKYVELRCDPISGHTALYWYRQSLGQGPEFLIYFQGTGAADDSGLPNDRFFAVRPEGSVSTLKIQRTERGDSAVYLCASSLWASGGAQQFFGPGTRLTVL.

This clonotype was detected ten times or more. The J gene is TRBJ1-2, the V gene TRBV20-1; D remains unclear. The ends were cut back, 0 bases at V and 2 bases at J, with 10 bases in the middle. CDR1 is DFQATT, CDR2 SNEGSKA, per germline (reference sequence). This CDR3 spans 14 amino acids. The CDR3 spells CSARDWVGNYGYTF. The CDR3 DNA follows: TGCAGTGCTAGAGATTGGGTCGGCAACTATGGCTACACCTTC.

With respect to this clonotype: Just one base apart from a much larger clone, this may be a read error. The chain combines TRBV6-5 with TRBJ2-1; D is tentatively TRBD1 or TRBD2 (6 bases each). TRBJ2-7 explains the end of the DNA better; the J call may be wrong. From germline, CDR1 is MNHEY and CDR2 SVGAGI. The CDR3 runs 16 residues. CDR3 residues: CASKFFRGDSYNEQYF. CDR3 DNA: TGTGCCAGCAAGTTCTTTAGGGGGGACTCCTACAATGAGCAGTACTTC.

The chain couples TRBV6-5 to TRBJ1-4; no clear D. The CDR3 extends over 15 amino acids. Germline-derived CDR1 and CDR2 are MNHEY and SVGAGI. Trimming removed 0 bases from V and 0 bases from J, with 5 bases in between. CDR3 in DNA: TGTGCCAGCAGTTACTCGACGGCAACTAATGAAAAACTGTTTTTT. Its protein product is CASSYSTATNEKLFF.

The rearrangement links TRBV20-1 to TRBJ2-3, with 11 nucleotides matching TRBD2. V shed 5 bases and J 4 bases; nucleotides not matched to a gene: 11. This CDR3 region has 16 residues. Germline V lookup: CDR1 DFQATT, CDR2 SNEGSKA (reference sequence). The CDR3 sequence: CSAQPYSGGASDTQYF. CDR3 sequence (DNA): TGCAGTGCTCAACCTTATAGCGGGGGGGCCTCAGATACGCAGTATTTT.

The chain recombines TRBV12-3 or TRBV12-4 with TRBJ1-2, with a tentative D call TRBD1 (6 bases). Trimming took 5 bases from V and 4 from J, leaving 11 bases between them. The CDR3 consists of 13 residues. CDR3: CASSQGPGYGYTF. DNA for the CDR3: TGTGCCAGCAGTCAGGGGCCGGGCTATGGCTACACCTTC.

This clonotype showed up just a few times. The gene calls are TRBV3-1 and TRBJ2-7, with D tentatively TRBD2 (6 bases). CDR3 size: 13 residues. Between the trimmed V and J ends, which lost 3 bases and 7 bases, there was a span of 13 bases. Germline V gives CDR1 LGHDT, CDR2 YNNKEL (reference sequence). CDR3 nucleotides: TGTGCCAGCAGCCAGTCGGCGGCGGGAGAGCAGTACTTC. Its translation is CASSQSAAGEQYF.

This clonotype occurred a few times. This CDR3 is CASSPGTGSTYEQYF. CDR3 bases: TGTGCCAGCAGCCCGGGGACAGGGAGTACCTACGAGCAGTACTTC. V usage is TRBV5-5 and J usage is TRBJ2-7, with 9 bases identical to TRBD1. The CDR3 spans 15 residues. V trimming: 4 bases; J trimming: 2 bases; junction bases outside the gene matches: 7. Per the germline V gene, CDR1 is SGHKS and CDR2 is YYEKEE (reference sequence).

Notes on this clonotype: Possible read error: a much larger clone is one base away. The chain employs TRBV5-5 and TRBJ2-1; D gene ambiguous. The ends were cut back, 0 bases at V and 10 bases at J, with 17 bases in the middle. Germline V lookup: CDR1 SGHKS, CDR2 YYEKEE (reference sequence). The CDR3 totals 15 residues. The CDR3 reads CASSLEAAVNYEQFF. CDR3 nucleotide sequence: TGTGCCAGCAGCTTGGAGGCGGCGGTGAACTACGAGCAGTTCTTC.

This clonotype was seen a handful of times. This clone may be a read error of a much larger clone one base away. The rearrangement uses TRBV6-4 and TRBJ2-3; D is undetermined. The CDR3 extends over 15 amino acids. Germline values: CDR1 MRHNA, CDR2 SNTAGT. DNA for the CDR3: TGTACCAGCAGTGACGGCACAGCAAGCACAGATACGCAGTATTTT. Its protein is CTSSDGTASTDTQYF.

There are many counts of this clonotype. This chain links TRBV12-3 or TRBV12-4 with TRBJ2-7, with TRBD1 identical over 11 bases. The CDR3 has 15 residues. The V segment lost 4 bases and the J segment 3 bases; nucleotides outside the gene matches: 5. CDR3 sequence reads: CASSSVGTGGYEQYF. The CDR3 DNA reads as TGTGCCAGCAGTTCGGTGGGGACAGGGGGCTACGAGCAGTACTTC.